This T cell receptor (beta chain) was obtained from a study of blood T cell repertoires in COVID-19. The overall study: There were acute and convalescent COVID-19 samples, and they came from the United States, Italy and Spain. PBMCs, B-cell-depleted T cells, or T cells provided the cDNA or gDNA that made up the material.

Authors' methods: Reference gene primer amplification in the assay estimated nucleated cell counts. Sequenced by immunoSEQ multiplex PCR; TCRdb stores in-frame clones only, minus some. The D gene and trimming were derived from the DNA, and the V and J assignments and clone size from that table. The table lists roughly 140,000 clones, approximately 91% of them singletons. In germline, CDR1 is SGHRS, CDR2 YFSETQ. V trimming: 4 bases; J trimming: 4 bases; junction bases outside the gene matches: 7. This CDR3 spans 16 amino acids. Input material: peripheral blood. This receptor was identified in a man aged 50-60 years with active or convalescent COVID-19. The chain couples TRBV5-1 to TRBJ2-1; TRBD2 aligns across 11 bases. The chain's CDR3 is CASSPGTSGTYNEQFF. The CDR3 nucleotides are TGCGCCAGCAGCCCAGGGACTAGCGGAACTTACAATGAGCAGTTCTTC.